Listed below are T cell receptor beta chains from one sample, sequenced in a study of breast tumors, draining lymph nodes, adjacent tissues. TCRdb re-derived calls from the multiplex PCR reads in MiXCR, one entry per CDR3 protein. The table has about 180,000 distinct CDR3 sequences, around 35% seen once. The sequenced material came from axillary lymph node tissue. All receptors derive from a female donor with breast cancer. Some clones in this sample may be carry-over from other donors' samples. Both conserved end residues are trimmed from each CDR3.

TRBV5-1,TRBJ2-2,ASSLDRQRNTGELF
TRBV12-3/TRBV12-4,TRBJ2-5,ASSSDSGAQY
TRBV7-9,TRBJ1-6,ASSLRRDLNSPLH
TRBV5-1,TRBJ2-4,ASSGQAKNIQY
TRBV29-1,TRBJ1-4,SVEVPPANEKLF
TRBV7-9,TRBJ1-2,ASSLSVGGGYT
TRBV7-8,TRBJ2-3,ASSSDPRTGLRIRTQY
TRBV10-3,TRBJ2-7,AISGGEDEQY
TRBV15,TRBJ2-7,ATSRQIGTELLYEQY
TRBV11-2,TRBJ2-1,ASSRGGSSYNEQF
TRBV20-1,TRBJ2-7,SVTSGISSYEQY
TRBV5-5,TRBJ2-6,ASSLYRDSGANVLT
TRBV19,TRBJ2-1,ASKAPRGGGYNEQF
TRBV5-1,TRBJ2-1,ASSSGSGATHNEQF
TRBV18,TRBJ1-5,ASSPGTGDQPQH
TRBV9,TRBJ2-7,ASSVSGETYEQY
TRBV7-3,TRBJ2-7,ASSQGTGNFYEQY
TRBV20-1,TRBJ1-5,SARALTGYNEPQH
TRBV6-2/TRBV6-3,TRBJ1-2,ASSPGAVRGYT
TRBV7-8,TRBJ1-4,ASSPSGTAIFDPNEKLF
TRBV9,TRBJ2-1,ASGARGGIYNEPF
TRBV15,TRBJ2-3,ATSRGGLSDTQY
TRBV5-5,TRBJ1-4,ASSLVFRALSDEKLF
TRBV20-1,TRBJ2-1,SARGLVNEQF
TRBV7-9,TRBJ1-1,ASGITTNTEAF
TRBV2,TRBJ1-4,ASRRNSEKLF
TRBV6-5,TRBJ1-1,ASSHPQAGGSTEAF
TRBV5-1,TRBJ2-6,ASSFNSGANVLT
TRBV5-8,TRBJ2-1,ATRLHNEQF
TRBV19,TRBJ1-6,ASSIRPLIGSPLH
TRBV19,TRBJ2-1,ASSIVLAGASNEQF
TRBV4-3,TRBJ2-6,ASSQDGGGTGANVLT
TRBV6-5,TRBJ2-7,ASRGVSREQY
TRBV7-3,TRBJ2-5,ASGYGAGGQETQY
TRBV6-5,TRBJ1-1,ASSWGTVNTEAF
TRBV5-4,TRBJ1-2,ASSIPLGSGGGYGYT
TRBV5-6,TRBJ1-2,ASSLEDTPVYGDT
TRBV9,TRBJ2-7,ASSGTGDEQY
TRBV5-5,TRBJ2-2,ASSLRGLNTGELF
TRBV14,TRBJ2-3,ASSQEGTTDTQY
TRBV28,TRBJ1-6,ASSSPPRYNSPLH
TRBV7-3,TRBJ2-3,ASSVGHSMDTQY
TRBV7-3,TRBJ2-5,ASSSGGGGGETQY
TRBV5-5,TRBJ1-5,ASSINSNQPQH
TRBV30,TRBJ1-6,AWTPGQGGNSPLH
TRBV7-2,TRBJ1-3,ASSRHSRRPTEFPGNTIY
TRBV20-1,TRBJ1-5,SATGTGPEQPQH
TRBV9,TRBJ2-7,ASSVGPRGGTGAQY